The 32 T cell receptor beta chains listed next were all sequenced from one sample in a study of CD8 T cells in ankylosing spondylitis. Notes on the study in general: For ankylosing spondylitis blood, a TCR beta motif of several highly homologous variants appeared characteristic.

TCRdb processed the 5' RACE reads anew with MiXCR; each CDR3 protein has one entry. Of 400,000 or so distinct CDR3 sequences listed, 20% to 30% are singletons. Antigens for these TCRs are unknown. Sequencing was done on a sample of blood, either unsorted or a sorted T cell fraction (not recorded which). The receptors were sampled from a male donor with ankylosing spondylitis.

The chain combines TRBV29-1 with TRBJ2-4; D is undetermined. This CDR3 is built from 13 residues. Trimming removed 0 bases at V and 6 bases at J, with 9 bases between. Germline loops: CDR1 SQVTM, CDR2 ANQGSEA. CDR3 bases: TGCAGCGTTGAAGATAAGAGAGTAAACATTCAGTACTTC. Its translation: CSVEDKRVNIQYF.

This clonotype was recorded at least ten times. V usage is TRBV12-3 or TRBV12-4 and J usage is TRBJ1-2, with D hard to call. Between the trimmed V and J ends, which lost 6 bases and 8 bases, there was a span of 7 bases. This CDR3 region has 10 residues. The CDR3 loop is CASSQLGYTF. CDR3 DNA sequence: TGTGCCAGCAGCCAATTGGGCTACACCTTC.

The V and J genes are TRBV20-1 and TRBJ2-1; D is possibly TRBD1 or TRBD2 (5 bases each). Germline V CDR1 and CDR2: DFQATT, SNEGSKA (reference sequence). The CDR3 covers 13 residues. V was trimmed by 6 bases and J by 5 bases, leaving 14 bases between them. The CDR3 DNA is TGCAGTGCCGCCCGGGGCCCCCACAATGAGCAGTTCTTC. The encoded protein is CSAARGPHNEQFF.

This clonotype showed up just a few times. The J gene is TRBJ2-3, the V gene TRBV10-3, with D hard to call. Germline V gives CDR1 ENHRY, CDR2 SYGVKD. The CDR3 length is 14 residues. With 0 bases removed from V and 4 bases from J, the gap between germline ends came to 8 bases. CDR3 sequence: CAISESGSSDTQYF. CDR3 DNA: TGTGCCATCAGTGAGTCAGGCAGTTCAGATACGCAGTATTTT.

V usage is TRBV5-1 and J usage is TRBJ1-5; 12 positions agree with TRBD1. The V gene's germline CDR1 is SGHRS and CDR2 YFSETQ. Trimming cost V 4 bases and J 1 base; bases outside gene matches: 6. CDR3 length equals 17 residues. The CDR3 region is CASSPGTGGFSNQPQHF. In DNA, the CDR3 is TGCGCCAGCAGCCCGGGGACAGGGGGCTTCAGCAATCAGCCCCAGCATTTT.

This clonotype came up a few times. The chain recombines TRBV29-1 with TRBJ1-1, with D hard to call. Germline CDR1 and CDR2: SQVTM and ANQGSEA. Trimming removed 6 bases at V and 0 bases at J, with 8 bases between. CDR3 length equals 12 residues. The DNA for the CDR3 is TGCAGCGTAGCAGAGCTGAACACTGAAGCTTTCTTT. Protein sequence: CSVAELNTEAFF.

CDR3 region: CASSTKGHEQFF. The CDR3 DNA reads TGTGCCAGTAGTACGAAAGGACATGAGCAGTTCTTC. The genes are TRBV19 and TRBJ2-1; D ambiguous. The V end was cut by 4 bases, the J end by 8 bases, with 9 bases between. The CDR3 is 12 residues long. Germline V CDR1 and CDR2: LNHDA, SQIVND (reference sequence).

The sample holds a few counts of this clonotype. J is TRBJ2-3 and V is TRBV29-1; 7 bases are shared with TRBD2. Germline V CDR1 and CDR2: SQVTM, ANQGSEA. This CDR3 has 16 residues. J gave up 0 bases and V 0 bases, and 6 bases lay outside the gene matches. CDR3 DNA sequence: TGCAGCGTTGAAGATCCCACTAGCGCAAGCACAGATACGCAGTATTTT. Residues: CSVEDPTSASTDTQYF.

This clonotype was seen only once. The chain combines TRBV20-1 with TRBJ2-5, with 7 bases lining up with TRBD2. With V trimmed by 3 bases and J by 0 bases, 7 bases remained unmatched. The CDR3 runs to 15 residues. Germline CDR1 reads DFQATT; CDR2 reads SNEGSKA (reference sequence). The CDR3 DNA reads as TGCAGTGCTAGTAGGGCTAGCGGTTACCAAGAGACCCAGTACTTC. Encoded protein: CSASRASGYQETQYF.

The chain links TRBV4-2 to TRBJ2-2; D uncertain. The CDR3 is 17 amino acids. V dropped 0 bases and J dropped 1 base, with 12 bases sitting between them. The germline gives CDR1 LGHNA, CDR2 YNFKEQ. The CDR3, as DNA: TGTGCCAGCAGCCAAGATCACTTATCCGGGAACACCGGGGAGCTGTTTTTT. This translates into CASSQDHLSGNTGELFF.

The chain employs TRBV5-1 and TRBJ1-4; maybe TRBD1 (6 bases). Germline V lookup: CDR1 SGHRS, CDR2 YFSETQ. This CDR3 has 14 amino acids. The V gene lost 0 bases and the J gene lost 4 bases, with 7 bases spanning the gap. Written as DNA, the CDR3 is TGCGCCAGCAGCTTGGGACAGGTTAATGAAAAACTGTTTTTT. Its protein is CASSLGQVNEKLFF. Full variable domain (missing parts from reference TRBV5-1 and TRBJ1-4): KAGVTQTPRYLIKTRGQQVTLSCSPISGHRSVSWYQQTPGQGLQFLFEYFSETQRNKGNFPGRFSGRQFSNSRSEMNVSTLELGDSALYLCASSLGQVNEKLFFGSGTQLSVL.

This clonotype showed up many times. V usage is TRBV12-3 or TRBV12-4 and J usage is TRBJ2-2, with no clear D. The CDR3 runs 13 residues. Trimming pared 6 bases from V and 3 bases from J, leaving 8 bases between. CDR3 protein: CASSLGYTGELFF. The CDR3 region has the DNA TGTGCCAGCAGCTTGGGTTACACCGGGGAGCTGTTTTTT.

The sample holds a few counts of this clonotype. The chain uses TRBV2 and TRBJ2-3, with 12 bases identical to TRBD2. CDR1 SNHLY and CDR2 FYNNEI come from the germline V gene. With 4 bases clipped from V and 4 bases from J, the junction kept 0 bases outside the gene matches. The CDR3 sequence is 14 residues long. The chain's CDR3 is CASSASGRADTQYF. CDR3 nucleotide sequence: TGTGCCAGCAGTGCTAGCGGGAGGGCAGATACGCAGTATTTT.

A few counts support this clonotype. This rearrangement joins TRBV24-1 to TRBJ2-1; a possible D gene is TRBD2 (6 bases). From germline, CDR1 is KGHDR and CDR2 SFDVKD. V lost 8 bases and J 6 bases, leaving 16 bases between the germline ends. The CDR3 covers 14 residues. The CDR3 protein is CATMAGSVGNEQFF. CDR3 bases: TGTGCCACCATGGCCGGGAGTGTGGGCAATGAGCAGTTCTTC.

This clonotype was observed a few times. This sequence joins TRBV29-1 and TRBJ2-1; TRBD2 might be the D (7 bases). The CDR3 totals 13 residues. V gave up 6 bases and J gave up 4 bases, with 13 bases separating them. Per germline, CDR1 SQVTM and CDR2 ANQGSEA. As DNA, the CDR3 is TGCAGCGTGTTGGGGGGGCAGTACAATGAGCAGTTCTTC. It specifies CSVLGGQYNEQFF.

V and J are TRBV6-1 and TRBJ1-6, with 8 nucleotides matching TRBD1. The CDR3 covers 14 residues. CDR1 is MNHNS, CDR2 SASEGT, per germline. V dropped 4 bases and J dropped 10; count of bases not matched to a gene: 6. The chain's CDR3 is CASSVNRGDSPLHF. The CDR3 bases are TGTGCCAGCAGTGTTAACAGGGGGGACTCACCCCTCCACTTT.

In its sample, this clonotype was seen a few times. This sequence joins TRBV12-3 or TRBV12-4 and TRBJ1-1; unclear D gene. V shed 5 bases and J shed 12 bases, with 16 bases lying between them. The CDR3 is 12 amino acids. The CDR3 reads CASSLTAARTFF. Here the CDR3 DNA reads TGTGCCAGCAGTCTCACAGCCGCCCGAACTTTCTTT.

V is TRBV19 and J is TRBJ1-1, with D possibly matching TRBD1 (5 bases). In germline, CDR1 is LNHDA, CDR2 SQIVND (reference sequence). V was cut by 5 bases and J by 3 bases, with 28 bases left in between. This CDR3 is 19 amino acids long. The CDR3, as DNA: TGTGCCAGTAGTGCCCGACCATTGGGCGGGGGAAGAGTGGACACTGAAGCTTTCTTT. Protein product: CASSARPLGGGRVDTEAFF. Drawing the rest from reference TRBV19 and TRBJ1-1, the complete variable domain is DGGITQSPKYLFRKEGQNVTLSCEQNLNHDAMYWYRQDPGQGLRLIYYSQIVNDFQKGDIAEGYSVSREKKESFPLTVTSAQKNPTAFYLCASSARPLGGGRVDTEAFFGQGTRLTVV.

The chain employs TRBV5-1 and TRBJ2-7; D perhaps matches TRBD1 (5 bases). This CDR3 is 14 amino acids long. V shed 2 bases and J shed 4 bases, with 13 bases lying between them. CDR1 and CDR2 from the germline V gene are SGHRS and YFSETQ. CDR3 residues: CASSFQGPPYEQYV. The CDR3 nucleotides are TGCGCCAGCAGCTTCCAGGGTCCACCGTACGAGCAGTACGTC.

This chain connects TRBV11-1 to TRBJ1-2, with D possibly being TRBD1 (5 bases). The CDR3 sequence is 18 residues long. Germline assignment: CDR1 SGHAT and CDR2 FQDESV (reference sequence). Trimming left V 2 bases short and J 0 bases short, with 19 bases between. CDR3 protein: CASSLYGAAGPTNYGYTF. The CDR3 nucleotides read TGTGCCAGCAGCTTATATGGGGCGGCAGGACCAACTAACTATGGCTACACCTTC.

The chain uses TRBV20-1 and TRBJ2-3; 7 bases align to TRBD2. The trim removed 6 bases at V and 0 bases at J, leaving 9 bases unmatched. Germline CDR1 is DFQATT and CDR2 is SNEGSKA (reference sequence). The CDR3 totals 15 residues. The CDR3 sequence: CSAPPAGDSTDTQYF. CDR3 bases: TGCAGTGCCCCTCCCGCGGGAGACAGCACAGATACGCAGTATTTT.

The rearrangement uses TRBV20-1 and TRBJ2-4; D is ambiguous. Trimming removed 6 bases from V and 1 base from J, with 16 bases in between. CDR1 and CDR2 (germline): DFQATT, SNEGSKA (reference sequence). The CDR3 has 15 amino acids. CDR3 DNA: TGCAGTGCCCCCCGGGCCCCCTCTGCCAAAAACATTCAGTACTTC. This translates into CSAPRAPSAKNIQYF.

In its sample, this clonotype was seen a few times. The chain recombines TRBV29-1 with TRBJ2-5; possible D gene TRBD2, 5 bases. In germline, CDR1 is SQVTM, CDR2 ANQGSEA. CDR3 size: 15 residues. V was shortened by 0 bases and J by 1 base, with 12 bases between the two germline ends. CDR3 DNA: TGCAGCGTTGAAGATCGCGGGCGGATCCAAGAGACCCAGTACTTC. It codes for CSVEDRGRIQETQYF.

This clonotype has at least ten counts. The chain joins TRBV12-3 or TRBV12-4 to TRBJ2-2; tentatively, D is TRBD1 (5 bases). The CDR3 is 15 residues long. V shed 3 bases and J shed 3 bases, with 11 bases lying between them. The CDR3 reads CASSFKDTDTGELFF. CDR3 nucleotides: TGTGCCAGCAGTTTTAAGGACACGGACACCGGGGAGCTGTTTTTT.

This clonotype showed up just a few times. V is TRBV6-1 and J is TRBJ2-5; either TRBD1 or TRBD2 may fit D (5 bases each). Germline CDR1 MNHNS, CDR2 SASEGT. The CDR3 sequence is 16 residues long. With 4 bases removed from V and 2 bases from J, the gap between germline ends came to 17 bases. Here the CDR3 reads CASSASFRDVQETQYF. For the CDR3, the DNA is TGTGCCAGCAGTGCCTCTTTTCGGGACGTTCAAGAGACCCAGTACTTC.

In nucleotides, the CDR3 is TGCAGTGCTAGTGGGCGGAAATACAATGAGCAGTTCTTC. It is translated as CSASGRKYNEQFF. This sequence joins TRBV20-1 and TRBJ2-1; D is unclear. CDR3 length equals 13 residues. CDR1 is DFQATT and CDR2 is SNEGSKA in the germline V gene (reference sequence). V was clipped by 3 bases and J by 4 bases, with 10 bases between them.

This clonotype has just a few counts. CDR3 sequence reads: CSVGTLGMFAYNEQFF. The CDR3 bases are TGCAGCGTCGGGACTTTGGGGATGTTCGCCTACAATGAGCAGTTCTTC. V usage is TRBV29-1 and J usage is TRBJ2-1, with D perhaps matching TRBD2 (6 bases). The V gene's germline CDR1 is SQVTM and CDR2 ANQGSEA. The CDR3 runs to 16 residues. Trimming shortened V by 6 bases and J by 2 bases, and 20 bases separated the two germline ends.

The chain carries TRBV7-9 and TRBJ2-3; TRBD1 matches at 7 bases. The CDR3 is 17 amino acids. Germline V gene sequence: CDR1 SEHNR, CDR2 FQNEAQ (reference sequence). J was trimmed by 0 bases and V by 3 bases; bases with no gene match: 9. CDR3 sequence (DNA): TGTGCCAGCAGCTTGAACAGGGGCAGTGCTAGCACAGATACGCAGTATTTT. Translating gives CASSLNRGSASTDTQYF.

This clonotype was seen more than once but under ten times. The chain uses TRBV5-4 and TRBJ2-2, with 11 bases lining up with TRBD2. The CDR3 extends over 16 amino acids. The V and J ends lost 0 bases and 6 bases, in that order; junction bases with no gene match: 4. Germline assignment: CDR1 SGHNT and CDR2 YYREEE (reference sequence). In nucleotides, the CDR3 is TGTGCCAGCAGCTTGGACTTTAGCGGGAGGGCCGGGGAGCTGTTTTTT. Its protein is CASSLDFSGRAGELFF.

V usage is TRBV20-1 and J usage is TRBJ2-5; no clear D. In germline, CDR1 is DFQATT, CDR2 SNEGSKA (reference sequence). This CDR3 is built from 15 residues. Between the trimmed V and J ends, which lost 0 bases and 0 bases, there was a span of 11 bases. In DNA form, the CDR3 reads TGCAGTGCTAGAGACCCCCGACGGAACCAAGAGACCCAGTACTTC. Its translation is CSARDPRRNQETQYF.

The rearrangement links TRBV7-9 to TRBJ1-3; D uncertain. The CDR3 consists of 13 residues. The V gene's germline CDR1 is SEHNR and CDR2 FQNEAQ (reference sequence). V lost 4 bases to trimming and J lost 3 bases, with 7 bases between them. The CDR3 protein is CASSSSGGNTIYF. The CDR3 DNA is TGTGCCAGCAGCTCTTCCGGTGGAAACACCATATATTTT.

This clonotype appeared a few times. The chain recombines TRBV7-9 with TRBJ2-3; the D is unclear. This CDR3 comprises 13 residues. The germline V gene encodes CDR1 SEHNR and CDR2 FQNEAQ (reference sequence). The V and J ends lost 7 bases and 4 bases respectively, with 12 bases between them. CDR3 DNA sequence: TGTGCCAGCATGAGAAGACACTCAGATACGCAGTATTTT. Protein: CASMRRHSDTQYF.